What follows are 20 T cell receptor beta chains derived from one specimen sequenced in a study of blood T cell repertoires in COVID-19. Sequencing was performed with immunoSEQ multiplex PCR; in TCRdb, only in-frame clones are kept and a portion is missing. This table holds roughly 230,000 clones, roughly four fifths found once. The material sequenced was PBMCs or T cells enriched from blood (not recorded which). These receptors came from a man aged 50-59 years who had recovered from COVID-19.

This chain uses TRBV28 with TRBJ1-3; weak D call: TRBD1 (5 bases). The CDR3 totals 15 residues. The ends were cut back, 5 bases at V and 4 bases at J, with 15 bases in the middle. Germline CDR1 and CDR2: MDHEN and SYDVKM. CDR3 residues: CASSTLGGVGNTIYF. The CDR3 DNA follows: TGTGCCAGCAGTACGCTGGGGGGAGTCGGAAACACCATATATTTT.

In its sample, this clone was seen once. The chain uses TRBV7-2 and TRBJ2-7; 9 bases map to TRBD1. Looked up from germline, CDR1 is SGHTA and CDR2 is FQGNSA. The V gene end was trimmed by 5 bases and the J gene end by 5 bases; junction bases not matched to a gene: 7. CDR3 length equals 14 residues. CDR3 DNA sequence: TGTGCCAGCAGCCCTGGACAGGGGTTCGACGAGCAGTACTTC. Translation: CASSPGQGFDEQYF.

This chain joins TRBV3-1 (or the pseudogene TRBV3-2) and TRBJ2-5, with a possible D match to TRBD1 (5 bases). V gave up 6 bases and J gave up 5 bases, with 10 bases separating them. Germline CDR1 is LGHDT and CDR2 is YNNKEL (reference sequence). The CDR3 is made up of 12 amino acids. The CDR3 loop reads CASRPGPETQYF. The CDR3 DNA follows: TGTGCCAGCAGGCCAGGGCCCGAGACCCAGTACTTC.

In DNA form, the CDR3 reads TGTGCCACCCGACAGGAGAATCAGCCCCAGCATTTT. It specifies CATRQENQPQHF. The J gene is TRBJ1-5, the V gene TRBV19; TRBD1 is a possible D gene (6 bases). Trimming took off 10 bases at V and 4 bases at J, with 11 bases between the two ends. The CDR3 consists of 12 residues. Germline CDR1 reads LNHDA; CDR2 reads SQIVND (reference sequence).

This chain links TRBV15 with TRBJ1-2; TRBD1 matches 8 bases. V was pared by 5 bases and J by 2 bases, with 7 bases of the junction left unmatched. Germline assignment: CDR1 LNHNV and CDR2 YYDKDF (reference sequence). The CDR3 totals 15 residues. Here the CDR3 DNA reads TGTGCCACCAGCGGGGGGGGACAGGCGAACTATGGCTACACCTTC. Its protein is CATSGGGQANYGYTF.

The chain recombines TRBV11-1 with TRBJ1-2, with a possible D match to TRBD1 (5 bases). Germline V gives CDR1 SGHAT, CDR2 FQDESV (reference sequence). The CDR3 loop spans 14 amino acids. With 6 bases removed from V and 3 bases from J, the gap between germline ends came to 14 bases. The CDR3 protein is CASSTLWGDYGYTF. The CDR3 DNA reads TGTGCCAGCAGTACACTCTGGGGCGACTATGGCTACACCTTC.

The J gene is TRBJ1-2, the V gene TRBV5-1, with TRBD1 matching over 11 bases. Germline V gene data show CDR1 as SGHRS and CDR2 as YFSETQ. V gave up 1 base and J gave up 11 bases; unmatched junction bases: 13. The CDR3 is 16 residues long. CDR3 nucleotides: TGCGCCAGCAGCTTGTCGGCCCGGACAGGGGGCTTGGGGTACACCTTC. This translates into CASSLSARTGGLGYTF.

The rearrangement links TRBV6-4 to TRBJ2-1, with 9 nucleotides matching TRBD1. This CDR3 has 14 amino acids. Germline V gene lookup returns CDR1 MRHNA and CDR2 SNTAGT. J gave up 4 bases and V 5 bases, and 3 bases lay outside the gene matches. CDR3 bases: TGTGCCAGCAGTCCGGGACAGGGTTACAATGAGCAGTTCTTC. This encodes CASSPGQGYNEQFF.

The V and J genes are TRBV9 and TRBJ1-3; no firm D call. Germline CDR1 is SGDLS and CDR2 is YYNGEE. There are 16 residues in the CDR3. V lost 2 bases to trimming and J lost 0 bases, with 12 bases between them. The CDR3, as DNA: TGTGCCAGCAGCGTCGACGCGGGGTTCTCTGGAAACACCATATATTTT. Protein product: CASSVDAGFSGNTIYF. The whole variable domain, remainder taken from reference TRBV9 and TRBJ1-3, is DSGVTQTPKHLITATGQRVTLRCSPRSGDLSVYWYQQSLDQGLQFLIQYYNGEERAKGNILERFSAQQFPDLHSELNLSSLELGDSALYFCASSVDAGFSGNTIYFGEGSWLTVV.

This CDR3 is CASNSNTYDTEAFF. DNA for the CDR3: TGCGCCAGCAACTCTAATACTTATGACACTGAAGCTTTCTTT. This chain links TRBV5-1 with TRBJ1-1; D is unclear. V lost 6 bases and J 3 bases, leaving 15 bases between the germline ends. This CDR3 has 14 residues. Germline lookup yields CDR1 SGHRS and CDR2 YFSETQ. Drawing the rest from reference TRBV5-1 and TRBJ1-1, the complete variable domain is KAGVTQTPRYLIKTRGQQVTLSCSPISGHRSVSWYQQTPGQGLQFLFEYFSETQRNKGNFPGRFSGRQFSNSRSEMNVSTLELGDSALYLCASNSNTYDTEAFFGQGTRLTVV.

This clone was seen a few times. Other DNA sequences in this sample translate to the same CDR3. The chain couples TRBV27 to TRBJ2-1, with 7 bases identical to TRBD2. CDR3 length equals 16 residues. J gave up 0 bases and V 0 bases, and 2 bases lay outside the gene matches. CDR1 and CDR2 (germline): MNHEY, SMNVEV (reference sequence). The CDR3 bases are TGTGCCAGCAGTTTATCGGGCGGGGGCTCCTACAATGAGCAGTTCTTC. It specifies CASSLSGGGSYNEQFF.

CDR3 nucleotides: TGTGCCAGCAGGTCAGGTGCAAGCTCCTACGAGCAGTACTTC. Protein sequence: CASRSGASSYEQYF. V gene TRBV28 combines with J gene TRBJ2-7; D unresolved. The ends were cut back, 6 bases at V and 0 bases at J, with 12 bases in the middle. The CDR3 consists of 14 residues. Per the germline V gene, CDR1 is MDHEN and CDR2 is SYDVKM.

The chain joins TRBV19 to TRBJ2-7, with 9 nucleotides matching TRBD2. The CDR3 contains 14 residues. The V and J ends lost 5 bases and 1 base, in that order; junction bases with no gene match: 3. The germline gives CDR1 LNHDA, CDR2 SQIVND (reference sequence). The CDR3 loop reads CASSVGLASYEQYF. As DNA, the CDR3 is TGTGCCAGTAGTGTGGGACTAGCTTCCTACGAGCAGTACTTC. Together with reference TRBV19 and TRBJ2-7, the CDR3 gives the full variable domain: DGGITQSPKYLFRKEGQNVTLSCEQNLNHDAMYWYRQDPGQGLRLIYYSQIVNDFQKGDIAEGYSVSREKKESFPLTVTSAQKNPTAFYLCASSVGLASYEQYFGPGTRLTVT.

The chain recombines TRBV7-6 with TRBJ2-3; maybe TRBD1 (5 bases). The germline CDR1 and CDR2 sequences are SGHVS and FNYEAQ. The CDR3 length is 15 residues. V was trimmed by 3 bases and J by 4 bases, leaving 14 bases between them. The CDR3 loop reads CASSLGLTNADTQYF. The CDR3, as DNA: TGTGCCAGCAGCTTGGGGCTCACCAACGCAGATACGCAGTATTTT.

The gene calls are TRBV5-5 and TRBJ2-7, with TRBD1 identical over 7 bases. Germline CDR1 reads SGHKS; CDR2 reads YYEKEE (reference sequence). Trimming at V came to 0 bases and at J to 3 bases, leaving 6 bases not matched to a gene. CDR3 length: 15 amino acids. CDR3 nucleotide sequence: TGTGCCAGCAGCTTGGTCACAGGGGTTAACTACGAGCAGTACTTC. Amino acids: CASSLVTGVNYEQYF.

This chain connects TRBV18 to TRBJ2-3; tentatively, D is TRBD1 (6 bases). Trimming took off 0 bases at V and 6 bases at J, with 16 bases between the two ends. Germline V gene data show CDR1 as KGHSH and CDR2 as LQKENI. The length of the CDR3 is 16 residues. CDR3 nucleotides: TGTGCCAGCTCACCACCGGGGACACCTCACCGCGATACGCAGTATTTT. Protein product: CASSPPGTPHRDTQYF.

The J gene is TRBJ2-7, the V gene TRBV21-1; no check of the table's D call, TRBD2, against the DNA was made. TRBV21-1 has pseudogene status. The CDR3 length is 13 residues. The CDR3 reads CASSKGCGEEGYF. For the CDR3, the DNA is TGTGCCAGCAGCAAAGGATGCGGGGAGGAGGGGTACTTC.

This clone was seen once. CDR3 sequence: CASSLTGSLSYNEQFF. The CDR3 coding sequence is TGTGCCAGCAGTCTTACCGGGTCCCTTTCCTACAATGAGCAGTTCTTC. The chain employs TRBV3-1 (or the pseudogene TRBV3-2) and TRBJ2-1; no definite D call. Germline CDR1 reads LGHDT; CDR2 reads YNNKEL (reference sequence). V lost 6 bases, J lost 1 base, and 16 bases lay in between. This CDR3 is built from 16 residues.

The chain uses TRBV24-1 and TRBJ1-3; D remains unclear. Germline CDR1 reads KGHDR; CDR2 reads SFDVKD. Trimming stripped 5 bases from V and 8 bases from J, with 6 bases between. The CDR3 has 11 amino acids. The CDR3 loop is CATSGGDTIYF. CDR3 bases: TGTGCCACCAGTGGCGGGGACACCATATATTTT.

The rearrangement links TRBV30 to TRBJ2-1; 9 nucleotides agree with TRBD2. CDR1 is GTSNPN and CDR2 is SVGIG in the germline V gene (reference sequence). The CDR3 runs 15 residues. V shed 5 bases and J 7 bases; nucleotides not matched to a gene: 12. CDR3 sequence: CAWGLSGGIGNEQFF. The CDR3 nucleotides are TGTGCCTGGGGCCTTAGCGGGGGAATTGGTAATGAGCAGTTCTTC.